The T cell receptor (beta chain) under discussion was sequenced for a study of response to subunit inactivated influenza vaccine. Study-wide findings and caveats: Authors proposed each seasonal influenza vaccination draws in few new T cells.

A single record per CDR3 protein comes from TCRdb applying MiXCR to the RT-PCR reads. The sample records more than 400,000 distinct CDR3 sequences, roughly 9.8% being singletons. This clonotype was observed many times. Its antigen is unidentified. This specimen consisted of PBMCs from blood, obtained roughly 46 days after vaccination. This clonotype was obtained from a man between 50 and 59 years old who received an inactivated influenza vaccine.

CDR3 region: CASSLGTTGELFF. CDR3 nucleotides: TGTGCCAGCAGTTTAGGGACCACCGGGGAGCTGTTTTTT. This chain joins TRBV5-6 and TRBJ2-2; D possibly uses TRBD1 or TRBD2 (5 bases each). The CDR3 extends over 13 amino acids. V lost 5 bases and J lost 4, with 9 bases in between. The germline CDR1 and CDR2 sequences are SGHDT and YYEEEE.